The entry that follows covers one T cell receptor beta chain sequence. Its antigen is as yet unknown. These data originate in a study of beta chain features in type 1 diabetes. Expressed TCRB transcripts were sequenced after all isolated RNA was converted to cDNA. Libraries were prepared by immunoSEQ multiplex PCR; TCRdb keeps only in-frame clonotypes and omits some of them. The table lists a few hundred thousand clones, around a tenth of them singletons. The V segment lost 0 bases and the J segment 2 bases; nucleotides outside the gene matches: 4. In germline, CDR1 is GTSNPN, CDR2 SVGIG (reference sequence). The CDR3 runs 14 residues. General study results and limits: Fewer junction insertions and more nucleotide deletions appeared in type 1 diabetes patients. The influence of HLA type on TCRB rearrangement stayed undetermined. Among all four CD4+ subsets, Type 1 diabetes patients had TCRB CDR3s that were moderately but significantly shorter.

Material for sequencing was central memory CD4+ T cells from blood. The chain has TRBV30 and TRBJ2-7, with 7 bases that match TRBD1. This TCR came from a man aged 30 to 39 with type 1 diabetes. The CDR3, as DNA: TGTGCCTGGAGTGTCCGAGGGGGCCCCTACGAGCAGTACTTC. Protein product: CAWSVRGGPYEQYF.